This T cell receptor beta chain was identified during a study of cytomegalovirus exposure and HLA in healthy donors. PCR used 60 Vbeta primers and 13 Jbeta primers. Clones were read by immunoSEQ multiplex PCR, and TCRdb kept only the in-frame ones, dropping some. This table has roughly 200,000 clones, 75% to 80% appearing once. Between the trimmed V and J ends, which lost 3 bases and 4 bases, there was a span of 15 bases. The CDR3 is 15 residues long. The V gene's germline CDR1 is ENHRY and CDR2 SYGVKD. Sequenced input: PBMCs. The sequence derives from a female donor in good health and CMV-seronegative. The chain recombines TRBV10-3 with TRBJ1-1; D is perhaps TRBD1 (5 bases). In DNA, the CDR3 is TGTGCCATCAGTGAAGGAAGACAGCGCGCCACTGAAGCTTTCTTT. Amino acids: CAISEGRQRATEAFF.